This entry describes one TCR beta chain. The specificity of this receptor is unknown. It has no much larger one-base neighbor in the sample; base qualities were not kept. This record belongs to a study of blood T cell repertoires in COVID-19 (dated by TCRdb to about 2020). In the study overall: The collaborator samples originated in the United States, Italy and Spain and spanned the acute and convalescent phases of COVID-19. Nearly every sample came with metadata listing a de-identified subject ID, COVID-19 status, age in years and sex. The material from the prospective study consisted of cDNA or gDNA derived from T cells, B-cell-depleted T cells, or PBMCs. The repertoires were released in a freely available public database intended as a resource for research on the immune response to SARS-CoV-2. Where HLA class I and class II types were available, the types were taken from metadata supplied by the sample provider, not from assay-based typing. The samples were drawn from the first 160 participants of the ongoing ImmuneRACE study and from over 950 subjects provided by 6 global collaborators. Deeply sampled blood TCRbeta repertoires from subjects exposed to, actively infected with, or recovered from COVID-19 were included in the dataset.

At one collaborating source in Seattle, patients were enrolled during active infection and were followed longitudinally through the course of disease. Whole blood was collected in K2EDTA tubes by collaborating institutions according to the institutions' own protocols. For TCRbeta analysis, collaborators shipped samples as frozen whole blood, isolated PBMCs, or DNA extracted from either of those sample types. On the study overall, not on this receptor specifically: How much clinical and demographic metadata was included differed by source and by participant, and the metadata was provided uncurated.

The immunoSEQ Assay, a bias-controlled multiplex PCR, was used to amplify TCRbeta CDR3 regions from genomic DNA. For the original study's pipeline: Within the assay, amplification of reference gene primers was used to estimate how many nucleated cells each sample contained. To quantify the absolute abundance of each unique TCRbeta CDR3 rearrangement, sequence reads were collapsed and filtered. For each sample, productive Simpson clonality was calculated as the square root of Simpson's diversity index across productive rearrangements. In TCRdb, the immuneACCESS table is reduced to in-frame sequences with V and J assigned. These tables do not hold every clone; where another copy was compared, an unresolved V gene accounts for under half, and the others remain unexplained. V and J calls plus clone size are reproduced from that table; the DNA served to infer D and trimming. Here the sample has about 190,000 clones; more than 75% occur a single time. The top ten hold approximately 7.8% of the sample.

CDR1 and CDR2, per the germline V gene, are SGHDN and FVKESK. The CDR3, cysteine through phenylalanine, is 18 amino acids long. Solely the CDR3 DNA is kept, with 54 bases framed from the first base. At the junction V is shortened by 4 bases and J by 3 bases; bases outside the gene matches: 9. The clonotype was recovered from a woman aged 55-69 years with COVID-19, enrolled during active disease. The V and J segments used are TRBV14 and TRBJ2-3; 14 central bases correspond to TRBD2. The specimen was peripheral blood. The nucleotide sequence reads as follows: TGTGCCAGCAGCCGGAGGGGGACTAGCGGGAGAAGGACAGATACGCAGTATTTT. Its protein is CASSRRGTSGRRTDTQYF.